The subject of this entry is one T cell receptor (beta chain). This sample is drawn from a study of blood T cell repertoires in COVID-19. Study at large: The United States, Italy and Spain supplied acute and convalescent COVID-19 samples. Sources were T cells, B-cell-depleted T cells, or PBMCs; the material itself was cDNA or gDNA.

Original processing methods: Amplified reference gene primers provided the basis for estimating nucleated cell counts. Repertoires were generated with immunoSEQ multiplex PCR, while TCRdb's copy carries only in-frame clones and drops some. That table is the source of V, J and clone size, and D and trimming were worked out from the DNA. The profile shows roughly 120,000 clones, roughly 85% of them singletons. The CDR3 loop spans 16 amino acids. Trimming shortened V by 5 bases and J by 6 bases, and 23 bases separated the two germline ends. Germline-derived CDR1 and CDR2 are SGHVS and FNYEAQ. The TCR was taken from a human donor in a cohort sampled during active COVID-19. Source material: peripheral blood. The chain has TRBV7-6 and TRBJ2-7; D might be TRBD1 (5 bases). DNA of the CDR3: TGTGCCAGCAGCCTAGGCTCCCCCAGGGTCCCGGCCGAGCAGTACTTC. Its protein product is CASSLGSPRVPAEQYF.